One and the same sample provided the 26 T cell receptor beta chains below, sequenced in a study of PD-1 blockade in classical Hodgkin lymphoma. Here immunoSEQ multiplex PCR was the method, and the copy in TCRdb shows in-frame clones only, minus some. The profile shows approximately 99,000 clones, 89% of them singletons. Brentuximab vedotin exposure varied, and every patient relapsed after autologous stem cell transplantation. Material: peripheral blood mononuclear cells (PBMCs), obtained before the second cycle of nivolumab. Receptors were obtained from a human donor with classical Hodgkin lymphoma.

This sequence joins TRBV6-5 and TRBJ2-7; D might be TRBD2 (5 bases). Trimming stripped 0 bases from V and 2 bases from J, with 11 bases between. Germline assignment: CDR1 MNHEY and CDR2 SVGAGI. This CDR3 is built from 15 residues. CDR3 nucleotides: TGTGCCAGCAGTTACTCCGGGGAACCTGCCTACGAGCAGTACTTC. This codes for CASSYSGEPAYEQYF.

This chain uses TRBV27 with TRBJ2-2; 14 bases fit TRBD2. With V trimmed by 5 bases and J by 1 base, 6 bases remained unmatched. Germline V gene data show CDR1 as MNHEY and CDR2 as SMNVEV (reference sequence). This CDR3 spans 18 amino acids. This CDR3 is CASSPLGTSGGNTGELFF. CDR3 in DNA: TGTGCCAGCAGTCCACTGGGGACTAGCGGGGGGAACACCGGGGAGCTGTTTTTT.

The chain recombines TRBV27 with TRBJ2-2; 11 bases fit TRBD2. The CDR3 has 20 residues. The junction had 14 bases not matched to a gene; V was cut back by 5 bases and J by 0 bases. Germline values: CDR1 MNHEY, CDR2 SMNVEV (reference sequence). CDR3 region: CASSPSRSSGRPTNTGELFF. The CDR3 DNA reads as TGTGCCAGCAGTCCCTCCCGGTCTAGCGGGAGGCCCACGAACACCGGGGAGCTGTTTTTT.

The chain uses TRBV11-2 and TRBJ2-3, with TRBD2 matching over 9 bases. This CDR3 contains 16 residues. With V trimmed by 4 bases and J by 3 bases, 8 bases remained unmatched. Germline CDR1 and CDR2: SGHAT and FQNNGV. The CDR3 spells CASSSRGRAGTDTQYF. The DNA of the CDR3 is TGTGCCAGCAGCTCGCGCGGGAGGGCCGGAACAGATACGCAGTATTTT.

The chain carries TRBV4-1 and TRBJ1-4; 8 bases line up with TRBD1. The CDR3 loop spans 14 amino acids. V lost 6 bases to trimming and J lost 7 bases; unmatched junction nucleotides: 7. Germline V gives CDR1 MGHRA, CDR2 YSYEKL. CDR3 coding DNA: TGCGCCAGCAGGGGAACAGGGGGTAGTGAAAAACTGTTTTTT. Its protein product is CASRGTGGSEKLFF.

The sample holds one count of this clone. This CDR3 reads CASSFRTESYEQYF. CDR3 sequence (DNA): TGTGCCAGCAGCTTCAGGACTGAATCCTACGAGCAGTACTTC. This chain uses TRBV11-2 with TRBJ2-7, with a tentative D call TRBD2 (5 bases). This CDR3 spans 14 amino acids. From germline, CDR1 is SGHAT and CDR2 FQNNGV. Trimming took 3 bases from V and 1 from J, leaving 10 bases between them.

The chain combines TRBV27 with TRBJ2-3; 8 bases line up with TRBD2. The length of the CDR3 is 16 residues. After removal of 4 bases from V and 0 bases from J, the junction contained 6 bases not matched to a gene. Germline-derived CDR1 and CDR2 are MNHEY and SMNVEV (reference sequence). CDR3 DNA: TGTGCCAGCAGTTCTTGGGGACTAGGAAGCACAGATACGCAGTATTTT. Translation: CASSSWGLGSTDTQYF.

V and J are TRBV15 and TRBJ2-7; either TRBD1 or TRBD2 may supply D (5 bases each). The length of the CDR3 is 14 residues. Germline CDR1 is LNHNV and CDR2 is YYDKDF (reference sequence). V lost 5 bases to trimming and J lost 0 bases, with 11 bases between them. CDR3 DNA: TGTGCCACCAGCCGGGACGTAGACTCCTACGAGCAGTACTTC. This codes for CATSRDVDSYEQYF.

The chain recombines TRBV28 with TRBJ1-5; D may be TRBD1 (6 bases). This CDR3 contains 14 residues. The ends were cut back, 5 bases at V and 4 bases at J, with 12 bases in the middle. The germline V gene has CDR1 MDHEN and CDR2 SYDVKM. The CDR3 sequence: CASSPPDRNQPQHF. CDR3 nucleotides: TGTGCCAGCAGTCCACCCGACAGGAATCAGCCCCAGCATTTT.

The chain links TRBV28 to TRBJ1-1; TRBD1 is a possible D gene (5 bases). The CDR3 has 18 amino acids. The germline gives CDR1 MDHEN, CDR2 SYDVKM. The V end lost 5 bases, the J end lost 10 bases, and 32 bases lay between the germline ends. The CDR3 nucleotides are TGTGCCAGCAGTCGAAAACCGGGCTCAGGGCAGGGTGTTCGGTTAGCTTTCTTT. It yields the protein CASSRKPGSGQGVRLAFF. The full variable domain, in which reference TRBV28 and TRBJ1-1 provide the parts outside the CDR3, is DVKVTQSSRYLVKRTGEKVFLECVQDMDHENMFWYRQDPGLGLRLIYFSYDVKMKEKGDIPEGYSVSREKKERFSLILESASTNQTSMYLCASSRKPGSGQGVRLAFFGQGTRLTVV.

The chain carries TRBV25-1 and TRBJ1-1; D perhaps matches TRBD1 (5 bases). CDR3 length equals 13 residues. V gave up 6 bases and J gave up 5 bases, with 13 bases separating them. Germline values: CDR1 MGHDK, CDR2 SYGVNS. CDR3 region: CASRGWGETEAFF. The CDR3 nucleotides read TGTGCCAGCAGGGGATGGGGGGAGACTGAAGCTTTCTTT.

The CDR3 region has the DNA TGTGCCAGCAGCTTGGCCCGTGCAGATGGCTACACCTTC. Its translation is CASSLARADGYTF. This sequence joins TRBV5-4 and TRBJ1-2; D is undetermined. Germline values: CDR1 SGHNT, CDR2 YYREEE (reference sequence). Deletions cut 0 bases from V and 6 bases from J, with 9 bases between. The CDR3 consists of 13 residues.

The chain combines TRBV12-5 with TRBJ2-7, with D perhaps matching TRBD2 (6 bases). Germline CDR1 reads LGHNT; CDR2 reads FRNRAP. The CDR3 contains 14 residues. V was cut by 6 bases and J by 5 bases, with 17 bases left in between. The CDR3 region has the DNA TGTGCTAGTGGCCGCGCGGGACTCCCAGACGAGCAGTACTTC. It translates to CASGRAGLPDEQYF. Based on the CDR3 plus reference TRBV12-5 and TRBJ2-7, the full variable domain is DARVTQTPRHKVTEMGQEVTMRCQPILGHNTVFWYRQTMMQGLELLAYFRNRAPLDDSGMPKDRFSAEMPDATLATLKIQPSEPRDSAVYFCASGRAGLPDEQYFGPGTRLTVT.

This chain uses TRBV4-3 with TRBJ2-7; 8 bases agree with TRBD1. Germline V gene data show CDR1 as LGHNA and CDR2 as YSLEER. Unmatched junction bases numbered 1, after V lost 0 bases and J lost 3 bases. This CDR3 has 14 amino acids. This chain's CDR3 is CASSQDDRGYEQYF. CDR3 DNA sequence: TGCGCCAGCAGCCAAGATGACAGGGGCTACGAGCAGTACTTC.

This clone has only one observation. The chain combines TRBV11-2 with TRBJ2-7, with D maybe TRBD1 (5 bases). The CDR3 runs 14 residues. Trimming left V 3 bases short and J 3 bases short, with 12 bases between. Per germline, CDR1 SGHAT and CDR2 FQNNGV. CDR3 protein: CASSLAYDSYEQYF. The CDR3 DNA reads TGTGCCAGCAGCTTGGCATATGACAGCTACGAGCAGTACTTC.

The chain couples TRBV6-6 to TRBJ1-5; a possible D gene is TRBD1 (5 bases). V shed 4 bases and J shed 8 bases, with 15 bases lying between them. The V gene's germline CDR1 is MNHNY and CDR2 SVGAGI (reference sequence). The CDR3 spans 14 residues. CDR3 amino acids: CASSLGLHGEPQHF. CDR3 sequence (DNA): TGTGCCAGCAGTTTGGGGCTCCACGGGGAGCCCCAGCATTTT.

V and J are TRBV7-9 and TRBJ1-2; D unresolved. The V gene's germline CDR1 is SEHNR and CDR2 FQNEAQ (reference sequence). The CDR3 spans 18 residues. V was clipped by 3 bases and J by 0 bases, with 20 bases between them. CDR3 in amino acids: CASSFGGRQKGSNYGYTF. The CDR3 coding sequence is TGTGCCAGCAGCTTCGGAGGACGGCAAAAAGGTTCTAACTATGGCTACACCTTC.

The CDR3 spells CASSLGTTASWSYTF. Here the CDR3 DNA reads TGTGCCAGCAGCTTAGGGACGACCGCTTCTTGGAGCTACACCTTC. The chain carries TRBV11-2 and TRBJ1-2; no firm D call. The CDR3 is 15 residues long. Germline CDR1 reads SGHAT; CDR2 reads FQNNGV. V gave up 1 base and J gave up 9 bases, with 18 bases separating them. Supplemented by reference TRBV11-2 and TRBJ1-2, the full variable domain reads EAGVAQSPRYKIIEKRQSVAFWCNPISGHATLYWYQQILGQGPKLLIQFQNNGVVDDSQLPKDRFSAERLKGVDSTLKIQPAKLEDSAVYLCASSLGTTASWSYTFGSGTRLTVV.

The gene calls are TRBV28 and TRBJ1-1, with D perhaps matching TRBD1 (6 bases). Per the germline V gene, CDR1 is MDHEN and CDR2 is SYDVKM. The CDR3 totals 13 residues. V was trimmed by 0 bases and J by 11 bases, leaving 13 bases between them. DNA of the CDR3: TGTGCCAGCAGTTTATGGGGGGGCCTTGAGGCTTTCTTT. Translating it yields CASSLWGGLEAFF.

The chain couples TRBV4-1 to TRBJ1-5, with D unresolved. The germline gives CDR1 MGHRA, CDR2 YSYEKL. This CDR3 is built from 15 residues. Trimming took off 1 base at V and 0 bases at J, with 7 bases between the two ends. The CDR3 region is CASSQGGGSNQPQHF. DNA of the CDR3: TGCGCCAGCAGCCAAGGGGGAGGTAGCAATCAGCCCCAGCATTTT.

Remarks on this clone: The identical CDR3 is also encoded by other nucleotide sequences in the sample. The chain uses TRBV5-1 and TRBJ1-3; D ambiguous. V was cut by 0 bases and J by 4 bases, with 5 bases left in between. Germline CDR1 SGHRS, CDR2 YFSETQ. CDR3 length: 13 residues. The CDR3 region has the DNA TGCGCCAGCAGCTTGGGCGGAGGAAACACCATATATTTT. This encodes CASSLGGGNTIYF. The full variable domain, completed using reference TRBV5-1 and TRBJ1-3, is KAGVTQTPRYLIKTRGQQVTLSCSPISGHRSVSWYQQTPGQGLQFLFEYFSETQRNKGNFPGRFSGRQFSNSRSEMNVSTLELGDSALYLCASSLGGGNTIYFGEGSWLTVV.

The chain recombines TRBV11-1 with TRBJ1-5; D gene unclear. V was cut by 0 bases and J by 4 bases, with 7 bases left in between. Per the germline V gene, CDR1 is SGHAT and CDR2 is FQDESV (reference sequence). The length of the CDR3 is 14 residues. The CDR3 protein is CASSLAGPNQPQHF. Here the CDR3 DNA reads TGTGCCAGCAGCTTAGCTGGACCTAATCAGCCCCAGCATTTT.

The rearrangement uses TRBV29-1 and TRBJ2-3, with 7 bases that match TRBD1. CDR3 length: 13 amino acids. V was clipped by 4 bases and J by 2 bases; unmatched bases: 3. Per the germline V gene, CDR1 is SQVTM and CDR2 is ANQGSEA. The CDR3 spells CSVGTGHTDTQYF. As DNA, the CDR3 is TGCAGCGTTGGGACAGGCCACACAGATACGCAGTATTTT.

The rearrangement joins TRBV5-1 to TRBJ2-5, with a possible D match to TRBD2 (6 bases). Trimming pared 6 bases from V and 2 bases from J, leaving 11 bases between. This CDR3 region has 13 residues. CDR1 and CDR2 (germline): SGHRS, YFSETQ. The CDR3, as DNA: TGCGCCAGCACCCCGGGACTGCAAGAGACCCAGTACTTC. Translated, it gives CASTPGLQETQYF.

The V and J genes are TRBV30 and TRBJ2-7; 10 bases agree with TRBD1. Germline CDR1 reads GTSNPN; CDR2 reads SVGIG (reference sequence). The CDR3 extends over 17 amino acids. V shed 4 bases, J shed 4 bases, and the junction held 16 bases outside the gene matches. This CDR3 is CAWKRGNRQGAPYEQYF. The CDR3 nucleotides read TGTGCCTGGAAGAGGGGAAATAGACAGGGGGCTCCATACGAGCAGTACTTC.

Notes on this clone: Germline is not matched at one junction end, which may reflect a read error. This chain connects TRBV6-6 to TRBJ1-2; perhaps TRBD1 as D (5 bases). CDR1 MNHNY and CDR2 SVGAGI come from the germline V gene (reference sequence). The CDR3 spans 11 residues. Here the CDR3 DNA reads TGTGCCAGCAGTTACCGCGGGACTTACGCCTTC. Its translation is CASSYRGTYAF.